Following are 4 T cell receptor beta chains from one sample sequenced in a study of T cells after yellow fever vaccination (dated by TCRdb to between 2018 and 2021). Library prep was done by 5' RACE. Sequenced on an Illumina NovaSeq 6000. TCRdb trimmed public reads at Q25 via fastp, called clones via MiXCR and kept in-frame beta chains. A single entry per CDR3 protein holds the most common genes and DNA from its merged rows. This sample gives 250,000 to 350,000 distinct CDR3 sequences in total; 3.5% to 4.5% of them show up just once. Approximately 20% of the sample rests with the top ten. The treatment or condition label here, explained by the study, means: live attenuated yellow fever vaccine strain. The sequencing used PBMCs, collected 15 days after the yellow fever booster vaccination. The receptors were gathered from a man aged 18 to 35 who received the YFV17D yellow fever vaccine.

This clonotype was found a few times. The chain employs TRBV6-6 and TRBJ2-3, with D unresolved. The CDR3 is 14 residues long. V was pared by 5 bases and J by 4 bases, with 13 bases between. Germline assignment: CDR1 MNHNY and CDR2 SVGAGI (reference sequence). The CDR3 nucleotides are TGTGCCAGCAGTCCCCGGATCCAGGCAGATACGCAGTATTTT. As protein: CASSPRIQADTQYF.

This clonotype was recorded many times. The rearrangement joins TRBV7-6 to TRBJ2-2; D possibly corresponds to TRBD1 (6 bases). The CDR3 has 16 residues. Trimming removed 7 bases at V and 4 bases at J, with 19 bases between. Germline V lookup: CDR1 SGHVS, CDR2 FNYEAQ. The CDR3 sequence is CASTLGPAGATGELFF. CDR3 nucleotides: TGTGCCAGCACCCTGGGGCCCGCAGGGGCCACCGGGGAGCTGTTTTTT. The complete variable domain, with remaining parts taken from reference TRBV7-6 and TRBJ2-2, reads GAGVSQSPRYKVTKRGQDVALRCDPISGHVSLYWYRQALGQGPEFLTYFNYEAQQDKSGLPNDRFSAERPEGSISTLTIQRTEQRDSAMYRCASTLGPAGATGELFFGEGSRLTVL.

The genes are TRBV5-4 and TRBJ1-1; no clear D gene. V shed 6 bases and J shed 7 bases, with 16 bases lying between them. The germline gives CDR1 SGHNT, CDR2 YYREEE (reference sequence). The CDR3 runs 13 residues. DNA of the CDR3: TGTGCCAGCATGACCCGAAAGGATGATGAAGCTTTCTTT. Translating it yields CASMTRKDDEAFF.

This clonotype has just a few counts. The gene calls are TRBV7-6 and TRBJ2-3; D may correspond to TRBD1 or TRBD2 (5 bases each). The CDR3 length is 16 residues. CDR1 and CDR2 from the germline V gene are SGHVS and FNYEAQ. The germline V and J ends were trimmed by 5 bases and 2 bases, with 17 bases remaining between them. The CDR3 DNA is TGTGCCAGCAGCCTCACCGGGACCCTTTCCACAGATACGCAGTATTTT. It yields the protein CASSLTGTLSTDTQYF.